This T cell receptor beta chain was sequenced during a study of cytomegalovirus exposure and HLA in healthy donors. As concerns this clone: The antigen is undetermined.

Study-wide results and caveats: Being productive about 87% or about 30% of the time was typical of most TCR beta V segments in an earlier analysis.

The PCR was carried out with 60 Vbeta primers and 13 Jbeta primers. Sequencing was performed with immunoSEQ multiplex PCR; in TCRdb, only in-frame clones are kept and a portion is missing. The table has some 140,000 clones, more than 70% seen once. The source is a male donor in good health and CMV-seronegative. Sample: PBMCs.

CDR3 in DNA: TGTGCCAGTACCCTAGCGGGGGTCTACGAGCAGTACTTC. Its protein product is CASTLAGVYEQYF. The V gene is TRBV6-1, the J gene TRBJ2-7, with TRBD2 matching 10 bases. Germline-derived CDR1 and CDR2 are MNHNS and SASEGT. This CDR3 is 13 amino acids long. Trimming cost V 9 bases and J 3 bases; bases outside gene matches: 5.